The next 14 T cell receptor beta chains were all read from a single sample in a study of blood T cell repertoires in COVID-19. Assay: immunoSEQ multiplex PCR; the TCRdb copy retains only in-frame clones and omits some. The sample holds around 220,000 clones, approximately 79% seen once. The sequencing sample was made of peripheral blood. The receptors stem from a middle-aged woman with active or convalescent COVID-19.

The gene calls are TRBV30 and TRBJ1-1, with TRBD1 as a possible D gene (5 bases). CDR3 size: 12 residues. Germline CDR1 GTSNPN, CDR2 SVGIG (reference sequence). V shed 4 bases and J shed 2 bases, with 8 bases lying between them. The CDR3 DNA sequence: TGTGCCTGGAACAGGCTCAACACTGAAGCTTTCTTT. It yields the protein CAWNRLNTEAFF. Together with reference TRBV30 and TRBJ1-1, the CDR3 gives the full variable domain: SQTIHQWPATLVQPVGSPLSLECTVEGTSNPNLYWYRQAAGRGLQLLFYSVGIGQISSEVPQNLSASRPQDRQFILSSKKLLLSDSGFYLCAWNRLNTEAFFGQGTRLTVV.

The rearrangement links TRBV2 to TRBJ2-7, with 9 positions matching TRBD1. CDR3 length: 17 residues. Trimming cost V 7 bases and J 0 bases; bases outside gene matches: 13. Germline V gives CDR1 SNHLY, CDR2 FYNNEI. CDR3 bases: TGTGCCAGCACACCGGGACAGGGACCCTCAAGCTCCTACGAGCAGTACGTC. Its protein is CASTPGQGPSSSYEQYV.

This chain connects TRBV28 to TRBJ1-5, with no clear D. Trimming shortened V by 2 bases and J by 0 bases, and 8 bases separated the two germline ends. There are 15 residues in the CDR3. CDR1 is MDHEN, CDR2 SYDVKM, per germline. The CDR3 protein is CASSLISNSNQPQHF. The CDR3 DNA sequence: TGTGCCAGCAGTTTAATTAGTAATAGCAATCAGCCCCAGCATTTT.

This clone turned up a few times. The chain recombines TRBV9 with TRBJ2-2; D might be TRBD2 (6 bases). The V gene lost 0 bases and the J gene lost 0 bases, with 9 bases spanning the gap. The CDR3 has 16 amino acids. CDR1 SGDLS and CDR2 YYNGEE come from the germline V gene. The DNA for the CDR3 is TGTGCCAGCAGCGTAGCACTAGCACCGAACACCGGGGAGCTGTTTTTT. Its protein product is CASSVALAPNTGELFF.

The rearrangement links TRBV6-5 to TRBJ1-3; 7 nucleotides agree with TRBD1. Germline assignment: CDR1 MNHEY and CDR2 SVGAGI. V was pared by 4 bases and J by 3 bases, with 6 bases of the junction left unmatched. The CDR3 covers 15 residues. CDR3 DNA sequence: TGTGCCAGCAGTTTAGACAGGGTCTATGGAAACACCATATATTTT. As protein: CASSLDRVYGNTIYF.

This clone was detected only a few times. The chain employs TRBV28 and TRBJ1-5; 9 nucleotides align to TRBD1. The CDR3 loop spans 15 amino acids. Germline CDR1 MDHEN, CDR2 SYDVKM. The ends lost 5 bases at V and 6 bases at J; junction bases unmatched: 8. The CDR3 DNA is TGTGCCAGCAGTCCTACAGGGGGCTATAGTCAGCCCCAGCATTTT. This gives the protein CASSPTGGYSQPQHF.

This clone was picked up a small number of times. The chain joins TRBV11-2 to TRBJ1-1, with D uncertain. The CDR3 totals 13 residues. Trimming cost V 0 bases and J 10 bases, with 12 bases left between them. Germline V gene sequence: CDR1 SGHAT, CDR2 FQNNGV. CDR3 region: CASSLDSALRAFF. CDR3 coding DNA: TGTGCCAGCAGCTTAGATTCCGCGCTCCGAGCTTTCTTT.

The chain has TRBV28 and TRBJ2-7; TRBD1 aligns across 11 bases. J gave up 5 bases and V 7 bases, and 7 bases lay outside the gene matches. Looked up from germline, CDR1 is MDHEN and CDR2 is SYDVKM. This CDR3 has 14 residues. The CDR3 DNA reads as TGTGCCAGCAACCCTCCGGGACAGGGGGACGAGCAGTACTTC. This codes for CASNPPGQGDEQYF.

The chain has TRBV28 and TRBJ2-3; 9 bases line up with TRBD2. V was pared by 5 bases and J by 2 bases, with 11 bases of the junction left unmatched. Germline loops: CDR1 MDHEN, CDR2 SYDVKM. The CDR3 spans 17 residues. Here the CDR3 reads CASSPRRSGGITDTQYF. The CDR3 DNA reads TGTGCCAGCAGTCCTCGTCGAAGCGGGGGGATCACAGATACGCAGTATTTT.

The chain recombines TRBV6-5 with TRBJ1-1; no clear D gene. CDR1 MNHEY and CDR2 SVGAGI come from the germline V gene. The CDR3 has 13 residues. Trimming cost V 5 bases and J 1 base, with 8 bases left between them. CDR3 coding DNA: TGTGCCAGCAGTACAGCCGAGAACACTGAAGCTTTCTTT. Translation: CASSTAENTEAFF.

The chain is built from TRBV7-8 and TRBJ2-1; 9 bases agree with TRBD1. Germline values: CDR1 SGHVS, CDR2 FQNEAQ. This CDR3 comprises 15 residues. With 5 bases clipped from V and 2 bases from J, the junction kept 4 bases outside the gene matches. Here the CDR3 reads CASSGYRGPYNEQFF. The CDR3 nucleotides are TGTGCCAGCAGCGGTTACAGGGGGCCCTACAATGAGCAGTTCTTC.

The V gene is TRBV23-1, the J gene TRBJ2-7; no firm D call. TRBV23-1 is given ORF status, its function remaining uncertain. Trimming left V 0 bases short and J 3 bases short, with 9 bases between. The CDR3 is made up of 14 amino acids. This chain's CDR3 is CASSQSGVSYEQYV. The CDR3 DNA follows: TGCGCCAGCAGTCAATCGGGCGTCAGCTACGAGCAGTACGTC.

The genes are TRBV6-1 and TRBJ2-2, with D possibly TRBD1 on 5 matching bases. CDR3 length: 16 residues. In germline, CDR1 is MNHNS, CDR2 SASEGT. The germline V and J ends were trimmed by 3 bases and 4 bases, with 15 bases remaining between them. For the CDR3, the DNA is TGTGCCAGCAGTGACTGGGGCTACCCGTCCACCGGGGAGCTGTTTTTT. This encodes CASSDWGYPSTGELFF.

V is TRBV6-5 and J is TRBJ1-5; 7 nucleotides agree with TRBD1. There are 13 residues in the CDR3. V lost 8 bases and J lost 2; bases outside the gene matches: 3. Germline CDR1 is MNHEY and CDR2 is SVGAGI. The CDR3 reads CASSGTGNQPQHF. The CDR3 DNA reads TGTGCCAGCTCCGGGACAGGCAATCAGCCCCAGCATTTT.